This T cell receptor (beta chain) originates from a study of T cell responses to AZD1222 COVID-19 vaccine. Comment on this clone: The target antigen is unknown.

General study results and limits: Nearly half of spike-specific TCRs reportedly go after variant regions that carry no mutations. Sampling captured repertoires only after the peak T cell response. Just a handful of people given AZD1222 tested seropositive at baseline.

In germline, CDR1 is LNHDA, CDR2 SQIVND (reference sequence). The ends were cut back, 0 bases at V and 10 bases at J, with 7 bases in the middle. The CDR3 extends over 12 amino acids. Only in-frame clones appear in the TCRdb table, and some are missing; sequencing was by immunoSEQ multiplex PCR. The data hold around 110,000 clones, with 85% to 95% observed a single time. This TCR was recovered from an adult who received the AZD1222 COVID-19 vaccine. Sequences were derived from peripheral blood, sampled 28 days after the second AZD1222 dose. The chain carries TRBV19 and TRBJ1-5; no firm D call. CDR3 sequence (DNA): TGTGCCAGTAGTATAGAGGCACAACCCCAGCATTTT. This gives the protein CASSIEAQPQHF.